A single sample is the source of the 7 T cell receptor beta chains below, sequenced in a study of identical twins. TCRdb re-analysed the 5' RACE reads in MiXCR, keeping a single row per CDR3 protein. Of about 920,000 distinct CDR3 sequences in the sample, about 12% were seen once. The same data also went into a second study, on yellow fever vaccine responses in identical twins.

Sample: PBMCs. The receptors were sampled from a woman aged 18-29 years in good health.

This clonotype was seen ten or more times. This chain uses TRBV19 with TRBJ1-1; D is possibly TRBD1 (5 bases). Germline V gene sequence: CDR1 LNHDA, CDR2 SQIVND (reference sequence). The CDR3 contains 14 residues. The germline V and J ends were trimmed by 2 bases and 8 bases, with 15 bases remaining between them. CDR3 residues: CASSINRGNWEAFF. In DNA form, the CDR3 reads TGTGCCAGTAGTATAAATCGGGGGAACTGGGAAGCTTTCTTT.

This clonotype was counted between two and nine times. CDR3 region: CASSQVWQINTGELFF. The CDR3 nucleotides read TGTGCCAGCAGCCAGGTGTGGCAGATTAACACCGGGGAGCTGTTTTTT. The gene calls are TRBV3-1 and TRBJ2-2; D remains ambiguous. V was pared by 3 bases and J by 2 bases, with 13 bases between. Germline lookup yields CDR1 LGHDT and CDR2 YNNKEL (reference sequence). The CDR3 runs 16 residues.

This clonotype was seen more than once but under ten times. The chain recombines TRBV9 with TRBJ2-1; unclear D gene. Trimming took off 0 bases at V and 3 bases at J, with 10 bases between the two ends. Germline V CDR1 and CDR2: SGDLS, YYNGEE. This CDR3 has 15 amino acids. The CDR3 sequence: CASSVGLVYYNEQFF. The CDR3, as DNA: TGTGCCAGCAGCGTAGGGCTAGTTTACTACAATGAGCAGTTCTTC.

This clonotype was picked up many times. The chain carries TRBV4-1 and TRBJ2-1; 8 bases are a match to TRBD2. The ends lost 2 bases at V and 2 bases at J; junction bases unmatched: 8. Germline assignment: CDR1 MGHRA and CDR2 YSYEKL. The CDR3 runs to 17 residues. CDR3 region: CASSQPLRGGTYNEQFF. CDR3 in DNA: TGCGCCAGCAGCCAACCCTTACGGGGGGGAACCTACAATGAGCAGTTCTTC.

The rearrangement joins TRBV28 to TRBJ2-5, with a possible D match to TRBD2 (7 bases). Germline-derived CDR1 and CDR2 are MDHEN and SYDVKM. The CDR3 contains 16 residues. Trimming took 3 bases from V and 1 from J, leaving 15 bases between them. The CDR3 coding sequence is TGTGCCAGCAGTTTGTCGGCGGGGGCCCTCCAAGAGACCCAGTACTTC. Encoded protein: CASSLSAGALQETQYF. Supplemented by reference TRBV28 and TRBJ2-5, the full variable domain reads DVKVTQSSRYLVKRTGEKVFLECVQDMDHENMFWYRQDPGLGLRLIYFSYDVKMKEKGDIPEGYSVSREKKERFSLILESASTNQTSMYLCASSLSAGALQETQYFGPGTRLLVL.

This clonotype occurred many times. In DNA, the CDR3 is TGTGCCACCAGTGACTCCACAGGGGCTGGGTTCTATGAGCAGTTCTTC. Translating it yields CATSDSTGAGFYEQFF. The J gene is TRBJ2-1, the V gene TRBV24-1; 7 bases fit TRBD1. Germline assignment: CDR1 KGHDR and CDR2 SFDVKD. The CDR3 consists of 16 residues. V lost 4 bases and J lost 8; bases outside the gene matches: 13.

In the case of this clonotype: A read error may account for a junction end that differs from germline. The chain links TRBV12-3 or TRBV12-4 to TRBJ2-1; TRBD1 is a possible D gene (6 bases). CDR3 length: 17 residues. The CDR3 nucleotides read TGTGCCAGCAGTTTCGGGGACACCCAGCCCGGTTTCGATGAGCGGTTCTTC. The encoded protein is CASSFGDTQPGFDERFF.